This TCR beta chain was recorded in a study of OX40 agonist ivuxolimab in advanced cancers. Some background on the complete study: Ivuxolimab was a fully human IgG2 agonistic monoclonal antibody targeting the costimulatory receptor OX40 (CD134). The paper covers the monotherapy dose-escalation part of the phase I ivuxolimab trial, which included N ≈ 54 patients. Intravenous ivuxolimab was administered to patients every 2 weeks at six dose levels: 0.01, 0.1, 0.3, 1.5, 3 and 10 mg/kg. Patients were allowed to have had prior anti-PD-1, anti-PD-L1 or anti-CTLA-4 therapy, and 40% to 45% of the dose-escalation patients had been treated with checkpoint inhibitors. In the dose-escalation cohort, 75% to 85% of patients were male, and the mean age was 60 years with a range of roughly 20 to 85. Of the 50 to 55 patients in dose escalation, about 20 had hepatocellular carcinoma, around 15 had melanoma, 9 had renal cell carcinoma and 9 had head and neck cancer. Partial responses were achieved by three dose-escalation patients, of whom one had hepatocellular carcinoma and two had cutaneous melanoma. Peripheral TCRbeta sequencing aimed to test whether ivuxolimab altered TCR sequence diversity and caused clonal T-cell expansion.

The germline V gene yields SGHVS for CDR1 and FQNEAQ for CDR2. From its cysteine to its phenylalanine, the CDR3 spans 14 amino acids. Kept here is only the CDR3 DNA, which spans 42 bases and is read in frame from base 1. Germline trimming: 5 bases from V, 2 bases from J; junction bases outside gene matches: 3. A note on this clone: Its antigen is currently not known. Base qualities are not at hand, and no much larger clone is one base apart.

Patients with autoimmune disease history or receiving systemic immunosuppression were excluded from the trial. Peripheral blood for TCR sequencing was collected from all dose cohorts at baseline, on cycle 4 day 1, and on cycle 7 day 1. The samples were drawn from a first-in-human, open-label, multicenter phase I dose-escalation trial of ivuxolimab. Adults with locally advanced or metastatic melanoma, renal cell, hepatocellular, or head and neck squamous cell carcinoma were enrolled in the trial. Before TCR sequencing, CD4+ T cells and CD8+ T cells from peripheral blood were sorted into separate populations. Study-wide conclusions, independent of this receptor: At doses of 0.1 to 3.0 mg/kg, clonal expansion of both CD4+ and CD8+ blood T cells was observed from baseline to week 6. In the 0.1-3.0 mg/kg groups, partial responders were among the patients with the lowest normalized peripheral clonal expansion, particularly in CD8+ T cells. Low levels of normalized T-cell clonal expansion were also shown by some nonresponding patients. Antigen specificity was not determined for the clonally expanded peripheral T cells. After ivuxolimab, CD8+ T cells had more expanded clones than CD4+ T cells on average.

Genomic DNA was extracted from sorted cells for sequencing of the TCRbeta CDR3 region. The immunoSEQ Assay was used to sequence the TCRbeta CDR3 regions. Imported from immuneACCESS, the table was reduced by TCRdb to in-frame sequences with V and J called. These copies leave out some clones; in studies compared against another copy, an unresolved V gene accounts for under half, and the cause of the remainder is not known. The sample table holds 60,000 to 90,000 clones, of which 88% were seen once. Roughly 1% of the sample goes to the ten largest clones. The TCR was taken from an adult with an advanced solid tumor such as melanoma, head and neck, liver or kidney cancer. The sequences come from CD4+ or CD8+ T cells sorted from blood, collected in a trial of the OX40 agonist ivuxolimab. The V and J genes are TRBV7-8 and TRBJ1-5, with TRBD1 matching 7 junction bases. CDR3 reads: CASSIQGGNQPQHF. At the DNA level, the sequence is TGTGCCAGCAGCATCCAGGGGGGCAATCAGCCCCAGCATTTT.